What follows are 31 T cell receptor beta chains derived from one specimen sequenced in a study of OX40 agonist ivuxolimab in advanced cancers. Clones were read by immunoSEQ multiplex PCR, and TCRdb kept only the in-frame ones, dropping some. The sample comprises 90,000 to 100,000 clones, about 91% of which are singletons, and 2.6% rests with the top ten. The input for sequencing was CD4+ or CD8+ T cells sorted from blood, taken in a trial of the OX40 agonist ivuxolimab. The source of these receptors is an adult with an advanced solid tumor such as melanoma, head and neck, liver or kidney cancer.

The chain joins TRBV6-6 to TRBJ1-5; tentatively, D is TRBD1 (5 bases). The CDR3 has 15 amino acids. Germline lookup yields CDR1 MNHNY and CDR2 SVGAGI (reference sequence). V lost 5 bases and J 6 bases, leaving 17 bases between the germline ends. The CDR3: CASSTQGGGSQPQHF. The CDR3 DNA reads TGTGCCAGCAGTACCCAGGGAGGAGGGAGTCAGCCCCAGCATTTT.

The chain uses TRBV28 and TRBJ1-4; 7 nucleotides align to TRBD1. This CDR3 is 14 amino acids long. Trimming at V came to 6 bases and at J to 4 bases, leaving 5 bases not matched to a gene. CDR1 is MDHEN and CDR2 is SYDVKM in the germline V gene. The CDR3 loop reads CASRSGQLNEKLFF. The CDR3 region has the DNA TGTGCCAGCAGATCGGGACAGCTTAATGAAAAACTGTTTTTT. The variable domain in full, with the rest retrieved from reference TRBV28 and TRBJ1-4, is DVKVTQSSRYLVKRTGEKVFLECVQDMDHENMFWYRQDPGLGLRLIYFSYDVKMKEKGDIPEGYSVSREKKERFSLILESASTNQTSMYLCASRSGQLNEKLFFGSGTQLSVL.

The V gene is TRBV2, the J gene TRBJ2-1; 7 nucleotides agree with TRBD2. This CDR3 contains 16 residues. V was clipped by 4 bases and J by 0 bases; unmatched bases: 6. CDR1 SNHLY and CDR2 FYNNEI come from the germline V gene. This CDR3 is CASSVWTRSSYNEQFF. The CDR3 DNA sequence: TGTGCCAGCAGTGTTTGGACTAGGAGCTCCTACAATGAGCAGTTCTTC.

The chain uses TRBV11-3 and TRBJ2-5, with a weak D call TRBD1 (6 bases). Trimming shortened V by 4 bases and J by 1 base, and 13 bases separated the two germline ends. Germline loops: CDR1 SGHNT, CDR2 YENEEA. The CDR3 contains 15 residues. In DNA, the CDR3 is TGTGCCAGCAGCTCCCTAGGGGGATCCCAAGAGACCCAGTACTTC. It codes for CASSSLGGSQETQYF.

The V and J genes are TRBV5-1 and TRBJ1-1; 8 nucleotides line up with TRBD1. The V segment lost 4 bases and the J segment 1 base; nucleotides outside the gene matches: 3. The CDR3 is made up of 14 amino acids. The V gene's germline CDR1 is SGHRS and CDR2 YFSETQ. The CDR3 region is CASSPGTGNTEAFF. The CDR3 nucleotides are TGCGCCAGCAGCCCGGGGACAGGGAACACTGAAGCTTTCTTT.

The table lists this clone with a count of one. V is TRBV7-9 and J is TRBJ2-3; 7 bases are a match to TRBD1. This CDR3 spans 14 amino acids. The trim removed 3 bases at V and 1 base at J, leaving 1 base unmatched. The germline CDR1 and CDR2 sequences are SEHNR and FQNEAQ (reference sequence). CDR3 sequence reads: CASSFQGGTDTQYF. In DNA, the CDR3 is TGTGCCAGCAGCTTCCAGGGGGGCACAGATACGCAGTATTTT.

The chain is built from TRBV14 and TRBJ2-1, with D hard to call. The CDR3 runs 12 residues. V shed 2 bases and J shed 14 bases, with 13 bases lying between them. Germline lookup yields CDR1 SGHDN and CDR2 FVKESK. CDR3 DNA: TGTGCCAGCAGCCAAAACCCCCAATTCAAGTTCTTC. Translating it yields CASSQNPQFKFF.

The chain carries TRBV10-2 and TRBJ2-7, with 13 bases that match TRBD2. Germline trimming cut 3 bases from V and 7 bases from J; bases unmatched to any gene: 6. Germline V lookup: CDR1 WSHSY, CDR2 SAAADI. The CDR3 length is 15 residues. The CDR3 spells CASSEAGLAGEEQYF. CDR3 DNA sequence: TGCGCCAGCAGTGAAGCTGGACTAGCGGGAGAAGAGCAGTACTTC.

This chain uses TRBV19 with TRBJ2-5; no definite D call. Trimming removed 6 bases from V and 4 bases from J, with 12 bases in between. The length of the CDR3 is 13 residues. The V gene's germline CDR1 is LNHDA and CDR2 SQIVND (reference sequence). Here the CDR3 DNA reads TGTGCCAGTAGCGAAATTTGGGGAGAGACCCAGTACTTC. Encoded protein: CASSEIWGETQYF.

The chain has TRBV29-1 and TRBJ2-7, with D perhaps matching TRBD1 (6 bases). The CDR3 runs 13 residues. Germline CDR1 and CDR2: SQVTM and ANQGSEA. V was cut by 3 bases and J by 1 base, with 10 bases left in between. This CDR3 is CSVDAGTSYEQYF. In DNA, the CDR3 is TGCAGCGTTGACGCAGGGACATCCTACGAGCAGTACTTC.

The chain links TRBV28 to TRBJ2-1; the match to TRBD2 covers 9 bases. With V trimmed by 7 bases and J by 2 bases, 9 bases remained unmatched. The germline gives CDR1 MDHEN, CDR2 SYDVKM. The length of the CDR3 is 16 residues. DNA for the CDR3: TGTGCCAGCACCGAGGCCGCGGGAGGGGCCTACAATGAGCAGTTCTTC. As protein: CASTEAAGGAYNEQFF.

The chain links TRBV29-1 to TRBJ1-1; no firm D call. V lost 2 bases and J lost 4, with 5 bases in between. Germline CDR1 SQVTM, CDR2 ANQGSEA. This CDR3 is built from 11 residues. CDR3 in DNA: TGCAGCGTTGAACGAACCACTGAAGCTTTCTTT. Translating it yields CSVERTTEAFF.

V is TRBV2 and J is TRBJ2-2; D unclear. CDR1 is SNHLY, CDR2 FYNNEI, per germline. The ends were cut back, 5 bases at V and 10 bases at J, with 11 bases in the middle. CDR3 length equals 12 residues. The CDR3 protein is CASSQVYEELFF. In nucleotides, the CDR3 is TGTGCCAGCAGTCAAGTCTACGAGGAGCTGTTTTTT.

CDR3 nucleotides: TGTGCCAGCAGTGGAGCCTACGAGCAGTACTTC. This codes for CASSGAYEQYF. The V call is TRBV28, the J call TRBJ2-7; unclear D gene. V gave up 5 bases and J gave up 2 bases, with 4 bases separating them. Germline V lookup: CDR1 MDHEN, CDR2 SYDVKM. This CDR3 has 11 residues.

The table lists this clone with a count of one. The J gene is TRBJ1-1, the V gene TRBV28, with a weak D call TRBD1 (5 bases). CDR1 and CDR2 (germline): MDHEN, SYDVKM. The length of the CDR3 is 18 residues. V was pared by 7 bases and J by 3 bases, with 27 bases between. The CDR3: CASTVATGRGVFYTEAFF. The CDR3 DNA reads as TGTGCCAGCACCGTGGCCACGGGGCGGGGGGTATTTTACACTGAAGCTTTCTTT.

This chain links TRBV9 with TRBJ2-5, with D tentatively TRBD2 (5 bases). There are 14 residues in the CDR3. Deletions cut 2 bases from V and 5 bases from J, with 13 bases between. Looked up from germline, CDR1 is SGDLS and CDR2 is YYNGEE. The CDR3 bases are TGTGCCAGCAGCGTTGAGGGAGTAGGGGAGACCCAGTACTTC. It yields the protein CASSVEGVGETQYF.

The chain employs TRBV18 and TRBJ2-1; 14 bases match TRBD2. V was clipped by 2 bases and J by 9 bases; unmatched bases: 3. Germline assignment: CDR1 KGHSH and CDR2 LQKENI. This CDR3 has 15 amino acids. In nucleotides, the CDR3 is TGTGCCAGCTCACCATTGGGACTAGCGGGAGTTGAGCAGTTCTTC. This sequence encodes CASSPLGLAGVEQFF.

The chain recombines TRBV5-1 with TRBJ1-3; D remains unclear. The CDR3 is 16 amino acids. The germline V and J ends were trimmed by 2 bases and 0 bases, with 12 bases remaining between them. Germline lookup yields CDR1 SGHRS and CDR2 YFSETQ. The CDR3 nucleotides read TGCGCCAGCAGCTTTGACGGGATGGCCTCTGGAAACACCATATATTTT. Its protein is CASSFDGMASGNTIYF.

This clone came up once. The chain has TRBV2 and TRBJ1-5, with D hard to call. Trimming pared 6 bases from V and 2 bases from J, leaving 11 bases between. Germline-derived CDR1 and CDR2 are SNHLY and FYNNEI. There are 14 residues in the CDR3. The CDR3 bases are TGTGCCAGCAGAGTTGACGGAGGCAATCAGCCCCAGCATTTT. Translation: CASRVDGGNQPQHF. Combining the CDR3 with reference TRBV2 and TRBJ1-5 gives the whole variable domain EPEVTQTPSHQVTQMGQEVILRCVPISNHLYFYWYRQILGQKVEFLVSFYNNEISEKSEIFDDQFSVERPDGSNFTLKIRSTKLEDSAMYFCASRVDGGNQPQHFGDGTRLSIL.

The genes are TRBV28 and TRBJ2-7, with 7 bases identical to TRBD2. V lost 5 bases, J lost 4 bases, and 8 bases stayed unmatched. The CDR3 covers 14 residues. Germline V gene data show CDR1 as MDHEN and CDR2 as SYDVKM. The CDR3 DNA is TGTGCCAGCAGTGATGGGAGGGGACGTTACGAGCAGTACTTC. Its translation: CASSDGRGRYEQYF. Full variable domain (outside the CDR3, taken from reference TRBV28 and TRBJ2-7): DVKVTQSSRYLVKRTGEKVFLECVQDMDHENMFWYRQDPGLGLRLIYFSYDVKMKEKGDIPEGYSVSREKKERFSLILESASTNQTSMYLCASSDGRGRYEQYFGPGTRLTVT.

In this sample, this clone turned up a few times. The V gene is TRBV5-6, the J gene TRBJ2-7; D might be TRBD2 (5 bases). The V end lost 1 base, the J end lost 5 bases, and 10 bases lay between the germline ends. Germline V gene lookup returns CDR1 SGHDT and CDR2 YYEEEE. The CDR3 is 13 amino acids. CDR3 in amino acids: CASSLIAGDEQYF. CDR3 nucleotides: TGTGCCAGCAGCTTGATAGCCGGGGACGAGCAGTACTTC. Full variable domain (outside the CDR3, taken from reference TRBV5-6 and TRBJ2-7): DAGVTQSPTHLIKTRGQQVTLRCSPKSGHDTVSWYQQALGQGPQFIFQYYEEEERQRGNFPDRFSGHQFPNYSSELNVNALLLGDSALYLCASSLIAGDEQYFGPGTRLTVT.

The chain has TRBV29-1 and TRBJ2-2, with 11 bases matching TRBD2. The CDR3 loop spans 15 amino acids. The trim removed 6 bases at V and 1 base at J, leaving 4 bases unmatched. Germline values: CDR1 SQVTM, CDR2 ANQGSEA. The CDR3 here is CSVWGTSGNTGELFF. In DNA form, the CDR3 reads TGCAGCGTCTGGGGGACTAGCGGGAACACCGGGGAGCTGTTTTTT.

This chain joins TRBV5-1 and TRBJ1-1, with D possibly being TRBD1 (6 bases). V shed 5 bases and J shed 0 bases, with 11 bases lying between them. Germline CDR1 reads SGHRS; CDR2 reads YFSETQ. CDR3 length: 14 amino acids. The CDR3 DNA follows: TGCGCCAGCAGACCGGACAGCGTGAACACTGAAGCTTTCTTT. It translates to CASRPDSVNTEAFF.

The chain carries TRBV28 and TRBJ2-7; 8 bases line up with TRBD2. CDR1 and CDR2 (germline): MDHEN, SYDVKM. There are 17 residues in the CDR3. Trimming cost V 2 bases and J 7 bases; bases outside gene matches: 16. CDR3 in amino acids: CASSLEGVGRAIGEQYF. CDR3 sequence (DNA): TGTGCCAGCAGTTTAGAGGGTGTCGGGAGGGCCATAGGGGAGCAGTACTTC. The full variable domain, completed using reference TRBV28 and TRBJ2-7, is DVKVTQSSRYLVKRTGEKVFLECVQDMDHENMFWYRQDPGLGLRLIYFSYDVKMKEKGDIPEGYSVSREKKERFSLILESASTNQTSMYLCASSLEGVGRAIGEQYFGPGTRLTVT.

Only one count was recorded for this clone. The chain couples TRBV6-1 to TRBJ1-5; D may be TRBD1 (6 bases). The V end lost 10 bases, the J end lost 4 bases, and 20 bases lay between the germline ends. The CDR3 has 15 amino acids. Per germline, CDR1 MNHNS and CDR2 SASEGT. The CDR3 is CATIGQRNVNQPQHF. The CDR3 DNA reads TGTGCCACCATCGGACAGAGAAACGTTAATCAGCCCCAGCATTTT.

The count of this clone is one. The gene calls are TRBV27 and TRBJ2-1; TRBD1 matches 8 bases. J gave up 4 bases and V 6 bases, and 8 bases lay outside the gene matches. Per the germline V gene, CDR1 is MNHEY and CDR2 is SMNVEV (reference sequence). This CDR3 is built from 15 residues. CDR3 DNA sequence: TGTGCCAGCAGAGGACAGGGTTCGACTTACAATGAGCAGTTCTTC. Amino acid sequence: CASRGQGSTYNEQFF.

The gene calls are TRBV4-3 and TRBJ1-4, with 8 bases fitting TRBD1. CDR1 is LGHNA, CDR2 YSLEER, per germline. The CDR3 spans 18 residues. The V segment lost 0 bases and the J segment 2 bases; nucleotides outside the gene matches: 8. This CDR3 reads CASSQDLYRGKTNEKLFF. CDR3 nucleotide sequence: TGCGCCAGCAGCCAAGATCTTTACAGGGGGAAGACTAATGAAAAACTGTTTTTT.

This rearrangement joins TRBV28 to TRBJ2-7; 10 nucleotides line up with TRBD1. Germline V gives CDR1 MDHEN, CDR2 SYDVKM. This CDR3 is 13 amino acids long. After removal of 7 bases from V and 6 bases from J, the junction contained 6 bases not matched to a gene. As DNA, the CDR3 is TGTGCCAGCACCGGACAGGGGGTTGGCGAGCAGTACTTC. Encoded protein: CASTGQGVGEQYF.

The CDR3 DNA is TGTGCCAGCAGTTTATTGGACGCTTTGAACACTGAAGCTTTCTTT. Translation gives CASSLLDALNTEAFF. The chain has TRBV28 and TRBJ1-1; D unclear. The CDR3 length is 15 residues. V gave up 1 base and J gave up 0 bases, with 9 bases separating them. CDR1 and CDR2 from the germline V gene are MDHEN and SYDVKM.

V and J are TRBV4-1 and TRBJ1-2, with TRBD1 matching 7 bases. V shed 2 bases and J 1 base; nucleotides not matched to a gene: 10. Germline assignment: CDR1 MGHRA and CDR2 YSYEKL. This CDR3 has 17 residues. The CDR3 nucleotides read TGCGCCAGCAGCCAACCCCGGGACAGAAGGATTAACTATGGCTACACCTTC. This translates into CASSQPRDRRINYGYTF.

The chain employs TRBV5-4 and TRBJ1-1; 9 nucleotides align to TRBD1. In germline, CDR1 is SGHNT, CDR2 YYREEE (reference sequence). The CDR3 runs 13 residues. V was clipped by 4 bases and J by 5 bases; unmatched bases: 3. As DNA, the CDR3 is TGTGCCAGCAGCGGGACAGGGTTAACTGAAGCTTTCTTT. Translated: CASSGTGLTEAFF.